Below, one T cell receptor (beta chain) is given with its context. Its antigen is not known. The CDR3 loop spans 15 amino acids. Germline-derived CDR1 and CDR2 are SEHNR and FQNEAQ (reference sequence). The V and J ends lost 8 bases and 6 bases, in that order; junction bases with no gene match: 12. Assay: immunoSEQ multiplex PCR; the TCRdb copy retains only in-frame clones and omits some. The sample has roughly 81,000 clones, about 83% seen once. No infections or other immune events were documented during collection. This record comes from a study of identifying expanded T cells in peripheral blood. Study-level results: Differentially abundant clones: roughly 1.2 between replicates, 16.4 at around 14 days, 19 to 20 at four. Variance in clone template counts between approximately 2-week samples significantly increased with total template count across all healthy donors.

The clonotype comes from a person aged 18 to 70 in good health. The rearrangement uses TRBV7-9 and TRBJ2-1; 8 bases fit TRBD2. The source material was blood. The CDR3 DNA is TGTGCCAGCTCCTCTTACCAGCGGGAGCGCAATGAGCAGTTCTTC. It codes for CASSSYQRERNEQFF.